The 2 T cell receptor beta chains below were found in one sample sequenced in a study of T-cell memory formation after mild COVID-19. TCRdb re-analysed the 5' RACE reads in MiXCR, keeping a single row per CDR3 protein. The profile shows some 86,000 distinct CDR3 sequences, roughly 25% of them singletons. Sequencing input: PBMCs or a T cell subset sorted from them (not recorded which). These receptors originate from a man younger than 35 who had mild COVID-19 (a few samples of this study predate the infection). Cell type and time point are not known.

This clonotype occurred a few times. The chain is built from TRBV6-2 or TRBV6-3 and TRBJ2-6; D gene uncertain. This CDR3 contains 17 residues. From germline, CDR1 is MNHEY and CDR2 SVGEGT. V was pared by 7 bases and J by 0 bases, with 16 bases between. The DNA of the CDR3 is TGTGCCAGCACCCACGGGCAGTTTCTCTCTGGGGCCAACGTCCTGACTTTC. Residues: CASTHGQFLSGANVLTF.

The rearrangement joins TRBV11-2 to TRBJ2-1, with a tentative D call TRBD1 (5 bases). Trimming stripped 5 bases from V and 9 bases from J, with 11 bases between. The germline V gene encodes CDR1 SGHAT and CDR2 FQNNGV. The CDR3 loop spans 12 amino acids. The CDR3 coding sequence is TGTGCCAGCAGCCAGGGAATAAGTGAGCAGTTCTTC. It yields the protein CASSQGISEQFF.